Following are 17 T cell receptor beta chains from one sample sequenced in a study of Ad26.COV2.S vaccination and SARS-CoV-2 variants. Described treatment: about 20 received Ad26.COV2.S at low or high dose, single or two shots; about 5 received placebo; per-sample allocation not given. Sample collection was performed on day 63 after the first vaccine or placebo injection. Libraries were prepared by immunoSEQ multiplex PCR; TCRdb keeps only in-frame clonotypes and omits some of them. The table lists approximately 460,000 clones, approximately 90% of them singletons. The sequencing used peripheral blood, collected in a trial of Ad26.COV2.S vaccine versus placebo. These receptors were obtained from a person between 18 and 59 years old who received the Ad26.COV2.S COVID-19 vaccine or a placebo.

The chain employs TRBV27 and TRBJ1-6, with 11 nucleotides matching TRBD1. Germline V gene lookup returns CDR1 MNHEY and CDR2 SMNVEV (reference sequence). V trimming: 4 bases; J trimming: 1 base; junction bases outside the gene matches: 6. CDR3 size: 18 residues. CDR3 coding DNA: TGTGCCAGCAGTTCTCGCGGGACAGGGGGTTCCTATAATTCACCCCTCCACTTT. Its protein is CASSSRGTGGSYNSPLHF.

This chain uses TRBV6-6 with TRBJ1-1, with a tentative D call TRBD1 (6 bases). Trimming cost V 8 bases and J 3 bases, with 13 bases left between them. The germline V gene has CDR1 MNHNY and CDR2 SVGAGI (reference sequence). The CDR3 has 13 residues. The CDR3 nucleotides are TGTGCCAGCTACGGGGGGCAGGACACTGAAGCTTTCTTT. Protein: CASYGGQDTEAFF.

The chain has TRBV19 and TRBJ2-1, with 8 bases aligning to TRBD1. The CDR3 runs to 12 residues. Germline CDR1 reads LNHDA; CDR2 reads SQIVND (reference sequence). J gave up 9 bases and V 6 bases, and 4 bases lay outside the gene matches. The CDR3 region has the DNA TGTGCCAGTAGACAGGGGGTGCTTGAGCAGTTCTTC. Residues: CASRQGVLEQFF.

CDR3 amino acids: CASSDSLWETQYF. The CDR3 DNA follows: TGTGCCAGTAGTGACAGCCTCTGGGAGACCCAGTACTTC. J is TRBJ2-5 and V is TRBV19, with a tentative D call TRBD1 (5 bases). The CDR3 has 13 amino acids. Germline assignment: CDR1 LNHDA and CDR2 SQIVND (reference sequence). V lost 5 bases and J 5 bases, leaving 12 bases between the germline ends. Filled out from reference TRBV19 and TRBJ2-5, the complete variable domain reads DGGITQSPKYLFRKEGQNVTLSCEQNLNHDAMYWYRQDPGQGLRLIYYSQIVNDFQKGDIAEGYSVSREKKESFPLTVTSAQKNPTAFYLCASSDSLWETQYFGPGTRLLVL.

The V call is TRBV30, the J call TRBJ2-1; D unclear. CDR1 is GTSNPN and CDR2 is SVGIG in the germline V gene (reference sequence). V was shortened by 2 bases and J by 10 bases, with 12 bases between the two germline ends. This CDR3 region has 12 residues. In DNA, the CDR3 is TGTGCCTGGAGTTTGAGACCCTTCGAGCAGTTCTTC. Translated, it gives CAWSLRPFEQFF. The whole variable domain, remainder taken from reference TRBV30 and TRBJ2-1, is SQTIHQWPATLVQPVGSPLSLECTVEGTSNPNLYWYRQAAGRGLQLLFYSVGIGQISSEVPQNLSASRPQDRQFILSSKKLLLSDSGFYLCAWSLRPFEQFFGPGTRLTVL.

The V call is TRBV7-9, the J call TRBJ1-2; D might be TRBD1 (6 bases). V was trimmed by 5 bases and J by 0 bases, leaving 16 bases between them. Germline V gene lookup returns CDR1 SEHNR and CDR2 FQNEAQ (reference sequence). The CDR3 totals 16 residues. The CDR3 nucleotides read TGTGCCAGCAGCCGCCTACAGGGCCCCACTAACTATGGCTACACCTTC. Protein product: CASSRLQGPTNYGYTF.

This sequence joins TRBV6-5 and TRBJ2-2, with 7 bases matching TRBD1. Trimming at V came to 0 bases and at J to 8 bases, leaving 9 bases not matched to a gene. The CDR3 length is 16 residues. Germline-derived CDR1 and CDR2 are MNHEY and SVGAGI. The DNA for the CDR3 is TGTGCCAGCAGTTACTCAGGGACAGAAACCATAGGGGAGCTGTTTTTT. Amino acid sequence: CASSYSGTETIGELFF.

This clone was detected a few times. V usage is TRBV6-5 and J usage is TRBJ1-2, with a possible D match to TRBD1 (5 bases). CDR3 length: 14 amino acids. The germline V gene encodes CDR1 MNHEY and CDR2 SVGAGI. V was cut by 0 bases and J by 7 bases, with 12 bases left in between. CDR3 bases: TGTGCCAGCAGTTACTCGGGGCCGCTTTCTGGCTACACCTTC. Its protein product is CASSYSGPLSGYTF.

This clone was detected a few times. The rearrangement joins TRBV13 to TRBJ1-2; D gene unclear. The V end was cut by 6 bases, the J end by 4 bases, with 12 bases between. The CDR3 totals 13 residues. Germline values: CDR1 PRHDT, CDR2 FYEKMQ (reference sequence). The CDR3 reads CASSQHPVYGYTF. The CDR3 bases are TGTGCCAGCAGTCAGCACCCAGTCTATGGCTACACCTTC.

This sequence joins TRBV27 and TRBJ2-7; D not resolved. Trimming pared 6 bases from V and 4 bases from J, leaving 10 bases between. The CDR3 covers 12 residues. Germline V gives CDR1 MNHEY, CDR2 SMNVEV (reference sequence). This CDR3 is CASSPSIYEQYF. Written as DNA, the CDR3 is TGTGCCAGCAGCCCGTCTATTTACGAGCAGTACTTC.

As regards this clone: At one boundary the junction diverges from the germline segment, which might be a read error. The chain combines TRBV6-5 with TRBJ2-2, with unresolved D. The germline V gene has CDR1 MNHEY and CDR2 SVGAGI. The CDR3 spans 15 residues. The CDR3, as DNA: TGTGCCAGCAAGTTGGAGACCAGGAACGCCGGGGAGCTGTTTTTT. This encodes CASKLETRNAGELFF.

The chain links TRBV11-2 to TRBJ2-3; weak D call: TRBD1 (6 bases). The germline CDR1 and CDR2 sequences are SGHAT and FQNNGV. V was clipped by 5 bases and J by 1 base, with 10 bases between them. The CDR3 extends over 14 amino acids. The CDR3 DNA follows: TGTGCCAGCAGCCCGCAGGGGCGCACAGATACGCAGTATTTT. This codes for CASSPQGRTDTQYF.

The chain carries TRBV6-6 and TRBJ2-5, with 7 bases identical to TRBD1. Germline V gene data show CDR1 as MNHNY and CDR2 as SVGAGI (reference sequence). V trimming: 6 bases; J trimming: 2 bases; junction bases outside the gene matches: 12. The CDR3 runs to 16 residues. CDR3 sequence: CASRASTGQGQETQYF. The CDR3 DNA is TGTGCCAGCAGAGCCTCGACAGGGCAGGGGCAAGAGACCCAGTACTTC.

The chain recombines TRBV3-1 (or the pseudogene TRBV3-2) with TRBJ2-3; D is unclear. The CDR3 contains 15 residues. Germline CDR1 LGHDT, CDR2 YNNKEL (reference sequence). Trimming removed 1 base from V and 3 bases from J, with 11 bases in between. CDR3 sequence (DNA): TGTGCCAGCAGCCAAGTGGCCACAGAGACAGATACGCAGTATTTT. Its translation: CASSQVATETDTQYF.

V is TRBV9 and J is TRBJ1-3; the match to TRBD1 covers 9 bases. This CDR3 has 15 residues. Trimming removed 4 bases from V and 4 bases from J; junction bases left unmatched: 6. Germline V gives CDR1 SGDLS, CDR2 YYNGEE. The DNA for the CDR3 is TGTGCCAGCAGCCCCCGACAGGGGGTAGGAAACACCATATATTTT. Protein sequence: CASSPRQGVGNTIYF.

The V gene is TRBV25-1, the J gene TRBJ2-7; possibly TRBD2 for D (5 bases). CDR3 length equals 15 residues. Trimming removed 3 bases from V and 4 bases from J, with 16 bases in between. Per germline, CDR1 MGHDK and CDR2 SYGVNS. The CDR3 is CASSDYGEKGYEQYF. CDR3 in DNA: TGTGCCAGCAGTGACTATGGGGAGAAGGGATACGAGCAGTACTTC.

The chain couples TRBV29-1 to TRBJ2-5; possibly TRBD2 for D (6 bases). Trimming cost V 3 bases and J 4 bases, with 15 bases left between them. The length of the CDR3 is 14 residues. Germline CDR1 reads SQVTM; CDR2 reads ANQGSEA. CDR3 nucleotide sequence: TGCAGCGTTGAGGTTTGGGAGACTAGAGAGACCCAGTACTTC. Protein product: CSVEVWETRETQYF.